Sequencing of this T cell receptor beta chain was carried out in a study of T cell changes during pregnancy in multiple sclerosis. Method: immunoSEQ multiplex PCR; TCRdb's copy keeps in-frame clones and lacks some. The repertoire has roughly 70,000 clones, about nine tenths of them found once; the top ten carry 1.5%. The CDR3 has 15 amino acids. V lost 7 bases and J lost 8; bases outside the gene matches: 13. Germline V gene sequence: CDR1 SGHDN, CDR2 FVKESK. The source of this sequence is a female donor with multiple sclerosis, enrolled in a pregnancy study. The rearrangement joins TRBV14 to TRBJ1-4, with 7 bases matching TRBD1. The source material was peripheral blood, sampled in the third trimester of pregnancy. Here the CDR3 reads CASKKEQQGNEKLFF. DNA of the CDR3: TGTGCCAGCAAAAAGGAGCAACAGGGGAACGAAAAACTGTTTTTT.